Listed below are T cell receptor beta chains from one sample, sequenced in a study of T cells in Graves' hyperthyroidism and ophthalmopathy. One entry per CDR3 protein results from TCRdb running MiXCR on the multiplex PCR reads. The data contain 600,000 to 700,000 distinct CDR3 sequences, roughly 15% of them singletons. Specimen: blood. The receptors were sampled from a woman aged 35 to 49 with Graves' ophthalmopathy. Each CDR3 is given with its conserved first and last residue. A D gene is named only where the DNA matches it firmly. Only part of the rows carry a size: once, few, many, or a class if the clone is expanded.

size	D	V	J	CDR3	DNA
many	-	TRBV6-5	TRBJ1-1	CASTGPRNTEAFF	TGTGCCAGCACGGGCCCTAGGAACACTGAAGCTTTCTTT
many	TRBD1	TRBV15	TRBJ2-7	CATSRGGGQHYEQYF	TGTGCCACCAGCAGAGGAGGGGGACAGCACTACGAGCAGTACTTC
-	-	TRBV29-1	TRBJ2-7	CSVDSSGDEQYF	TGCAGCGTTGATTCGTCAGGGGACGAGCAGTACTTC
-	-	TRBV15	TRBJ1-5	CATSPAGRESNQPQHF	TGTGCCACCAGCCCAGCGGGGAGGGAAAGCAATCAGCCCCAGCATTTT
many	-	TRBV19	TRBJ2-7	CASRASSRGGFHEQYF	TGTGCCAGTAGGGCAAGCTCTAGGGGCGGGTTCCACGAGCAGTACTTC
many	-	TRBV28	TRBJ2-7	CASSPLRQAPNEQYF	TGTGCCAGCAGCCCCCTTCGGCAGGCCCCCAACGAGCAGTACTTC
many	-	TRBV6-5	TRBJ1-1	CASTRGMNTEAFF	TGTGCCAGCACCCGGGGGATGAACACTGAAGCTTTCTTT
-	TRBD2	TRBV30	TRBJ2-7	CAWSVKGTSAQQYF	TGTGCCTGGAGTGTGAAAGGGACTAGCGCCCAGCAGTACTTC
many	-	TRBV28	TRBJ1-1	CASTPGGVGTEAFF	TGTGCCAGCACGCCAGGCGGAGTTGGCACTGAAGCTTTCTTT
many	-	TRBV28	TRBJ1-1	CASSLWAGLTEAFF	TGTGCCAGCAGTTTATGGGCGGGCCTCACTGAAGCTTTCTTT
few	-	TRBV7-2	TRBJ2-5	CASSYQGGRGETQYF	TGTGCCAGCAGTTACCAGGGGGGGCGCGGGGAGACCCAGTACTTC
many	-	TRBV12-3/TRBV12-4	TRBJ2-5	CASSFGGDGEGGTQYF	TGTGCCAGCAGTTTCGGCGGTGACGGAGAAGGGGGGACCCAGTACTTC
-	-	TRBV10-1	TRBJ2-2	CASSVGVGTGELFF	TGCGCCAGCAGTGTCGGGGTGGGCACCGGGGAGCTGTTTTTT
few	-	TRBV18	TRBJ1-1	CASSPPAGVNEAFF	TGTGCCAGCTCACCACCGGCAGGGGTCAATGAAGCTTTCTTT
many	-	TRBV6-5	TRBJ2-5	CASSYQTGQETQYF	TGTGCCAGCAGTTACCAAACAGGTCAAGAGACCCAGTACTTC
few	TRBD2	TRBV6-2/TRBV6-3	TRBJ2-3	CASRTSGRLADTQYF	TGTGCCAGCAGGACTAGCGGGAGGCTTGCAGATACGCAGTATTTT
many	TRBD2	TRBV7-3	TRBJ2-7	CASSLSGGDEQYF	TGTGCCAGCAGCTTAAGTGGGGGGGACGAGCAGTACTTC
many	-	TRBV6-5	TRBJ1-5	CASSYAWGSNQPQHF	TGTGCCAGCAGTTACGCCTGGGGGAGCAATCAGCCCCAGCATTTT
many	-	TRBV27	TRBJ2-6	CASSLTKTGTGANVLTF	TGTGCCAGCAGTTTAACAAAAACAGGGACTGGGGCCAACGTCCTGACTTTC
many	-	TRBV28	TRBJ2-7	CASKIDRSMREQYF	TGTGCCAGCAAGATCGACCGCTCGATGAGGGAGCAGTACTTC
many	TRBD1	TRBV28	TRBJ1-2	CASSRGQLYYGYTF	TGTGCCAGCAGTAGGGGACAGCTCTACTATGGCTACACCTTC
many	TRBD1	TRBV29-1	TRBJ2-7	CSVGDTGVGYEQYF	TGCAGCGTTGGAGATACAGGGGTAGGATACGAGCAGTACTTC
many	TRBD1	TRBV5-1	TRBJ1-2	CASSLGQGSGYTF	TGCGCCAGCAGCTTGGGACAGGGCTCTGGCTACACCTTC
many	TRBD1	TRBV29-1	TRBJ2-7	CSAGLGQGYEQYF	TGCAGCGCTGGTCTGGGACAGGGGTACGAGCAGTACTTC
many	-	TRBV20-1	TRBJ2-5	CSAREPKGSWETQYF	TGCAGTGCTAGAGAACCAAAGGGTAGCTGGGAGACCCAGTACTTC
many	TRBD1	TRBV28	TRBJ1-1	CASQGGARMNTEAFF	TGTGCCAGCCAGGGGGGGGCTCGGATGAACACTGAAGCTTTCTTT
many	-	TRBV6-1	TRBJ1-1	CASTQTALNTEAFF	TGTGCCAGCACCCAGACAGCGCTGAACACTGAAGCTTTCTTT
many	-	TRBV6-2/TRBV6-3	TRBJ2-7	CASSTRTEPYEQYF	TGTGCCAGCAGTACGCGGACAGAGCCCTACGAGCAGTACTTC
many	-	TRBV2	TRBJ1-1	CASSGIVAEAFF	TGTGCCAGCAGTGGGATTGTCGCTGAAGCTTTCTTT
many	-	TRBV6-5	TRBJ1-5	CASSYDNSNQPQHF	TGTGCCAGCAGTTACGACAATAGCAATCAGCCCCAGCATTTT